Listed here are 15 T cell receptor beta chains from one sample, sequenced in a study of blood T cell repertoires in COVID-19. Profiling relied on immunoSEQ multiplex PCR, and the TCRdb table lists in-frame clones only, not all of them. The table lists tens of thousands of clones, 88% of them singletons. Input material: peripheral blood. Receptors were obtained from a human donor in a cohort sampled during active COVID-19.

J is TRBJ1-5 and V is TRBV28; D might be TRBD1 (6 bases). The CDR3 is made up of 15 amino acids. Trimming stripped 6 bases from V and 6 bases from J, with 18 bases between. The germline gives CDR1 MDHEN, CDR2 SYDVKM. The CDR3 here is CASRSQGQGTQPQHF. The CDR3 nucleotides read TGTGCCAGCAGATCCCAGGGGCAGGGTACTCAGCCCCAGCATTTT.

The chain is built from TRBV5-5 and TRBJ1-1; a possible D gene is TRBD1 (6 bases). Trimming stripped 2 bases from V and 8 bases from J, with 13 bases between. The CDR3 extends over 13 amino acids. The germline gives CDR1 SGHKS, CDR2 YYEKEE (reference sequence). CDR3 in amino acids: CASSFRQDSEAFF. CDR3 DNA: TGTGCCAGCAGCTTTCGACAGGACTCCGAAGCTTTCTTT.

The chain links TRBV27 to TRBJ1-1; tentatively, D is TRBD1 (5 bases). Germline loops: CDR1 MNHEY, CDR2 SMNVEV (reference sequence). The CDR3 runs to 14 residues. The V end was cut by 2 bases, the J end by 3 bases, with 10 bases between. CDR3 in DNA: TGTGCCAGCAGTTTAATCTGGGGGGACACTGAAGCTTTCTTT. It specifies CASSLIWGDTEAFF.

The chain employs TRBV7-3 and TRBJ2-3; TRBD2 agrees at 10 bases. The CDR3 has 15 amino acids. J gave up 0 bases and V 6 bases, and 3 bases lay outside the gene matches. Looked up from germline, CDR1 is SGHTA and CDR2 is FQGTGA. CDR3 sequence (DNA): TGTGCCAGCAGTTCTAGCGGGGGTAGCACAGATACGCAGTATTTT. It encodes CASSSSGGSTDTQYF.

The DNA for the CDR3 is TGTGCCACCGCGGGACAGGGGGCAGGGGAGACCCAGTACTTC. Protein: CATAGQGAGETQYF. This chain links TRBV7-9 with TRBJ2-5; 12 nucleotides match TRBD1. This CDR3 comprises 14 residues. J gave up 5 bases and V 10 bases, and 8 bases lay outside the gene matches. Per the germline V gene, CDR1 is SEHNR and CDR2 is FQNEAQ (reference sequence).

This chain links TRBV6-5 with TRBJ2-7; TRBD2 matches 15 bases. Germline lookup yields CDR1 MNHEY and CDR2 SVGAGI. V gave up 6 bases and J gave up 7 bases; unmatched junction bases: 7. The CDR3 has 15 residues. The CDR3, as DNA: TGTGCCAGCAGGAGGACTAGCGGGGGGGCTCAGGAGCAGTACTTC. The encoded protein is CASRRTSGGAQEQYF.

The chain combines TRBV18 with TRBJ1-1, with 7 bases identical to TRBD1. The CDR3 sequence is 14 residues long. The J segment lost 7 bases and the V segment lost 4 bases, leaving 9 bases of the junction unmatched. Germline V gives CDR1 KGHSH, CDR2 LQKENI. In DNA form, the CDR3 reads TGTGCCAGCTCACGATCCCGGACAGGAAGTGAAGCTTTCTTT. Translating it yields CASSRSRTGSEAFF. The complete variable domain, with remaining parts taken from reference TRBV18 and TRBJ1-1, reads NAGVMQNPRHLVRRRGQEARLRCSPMKGHSHVYWYRQLPEEGLKFMVYLQKENIIDESGMPKERFSAEFPKEGPSILRIQQVVRGDSAAYFCASSRSRTGSEAFFGQGTRLTVV.

The rearrangement joins TRBV2 to TRBJ2-5; TRBD1 matches 8 bases. The germline gives CDR1 SNHLY, CDR2 FYNNEI. This CDR3 is 13 amino acids long. Trimming took 6 bases from V and 5 from J; bases not matched to a gene: 5. CDR3 region: CASRVDRGETQYF. DNA for the CDR3: TGTGCCAGCAGGGTTGACAGGGGTGAGACCCAGTACTTC.

J is TRBJ1-5 and V is TRBV6-5; tentative D call: TRBD1 (6 bases). The germline gives CDR1 MNHEY, CDR2 SVGAGI. The V end was cut by 8 bases, the J end by 3 bases, with 11 bases between. The CDR3 is 13 amino acids. DNA for the CDR3: TGTGCCAGCGTGGGGGCGTTCAATCAGCCCCAGCATTTT. This encodes CASVGAFNQPQHF.

The chain has TRBV2 and TRBJ1-3; 8 bases map to TRBD1. The CDR3 contains 13 residues. V was pared by 6 bases and J by 7 bases, with 5 bases of the junction left unmatched. Germline lookup yields CDR1 SNHLY and CDR2 FYNNEI. This CDR3 reads CASSEDRVNTIYF. The CDR3 DNA is TGTGCCAGCAGCGAGGACAGGGTCAACACCATATATTTT.

The genes are TRBV7-2 and TRBJ2-3, with D possibly TRBD2 on 6 matching bases. CDR3 length: 15 amino acids. Germline values: CDR1 SGHTA, CDR2 FQGNSA. The V and J ends lost 5 bases and 1 base respectively, with 13 bases between them. The CDR3 reads CASSPRLAGTDTQYF. In nucleotides, the CDR3 is TGTGCCAGCAGCCCGCGTTTAGCGGGCACAGATACGCAGTATTTT. Filled out from reference TRBV7-2 and TRBJ2-3, the complete variable domain reads GAGVSQSPSNKVTEKGKDVELRCDPISGHTALYWYRQSLGQGLEFLIYFQGNSAPDKSGLPSDRFSAERTGGSVSTLTIQRTQQEDSAVYLCASSPRLAGTDTQYFGPGTRLTVL.

The J gene is TRBJ2-6, the V gene TRBV7-9, with a possible D match to TRBD2 (6 bases). Germline V gene lookup returns CDR1 SEHNR and CDR2 FQNEAQ (reference sequence). Trimming shortened V by 7 bases and J by 2 bases, and 21 bases separated the two germline ends. The CDR3 loop spans 18 amino acids. The CDR3 sequence is CASNDPRGNPTGANVLTF. The CDR3 DNA reads TGTGCCAGCAACGACCCCCGGGGGAACCCCACTGGGGCCAACGTCCTGACTTTC.

The chain is built from TRBV29-1 and TRBJ2-5, with D tentatively TRBD1 (6 bases). V was trimmed by 6 bases and J by 0 bases, leaving 14 bases between them. CDR1 and CDR2 (germline): SQVTM, ANQGSEA. This CDR3 contains 14 residues. CDR3 amino acids: CSVPDWGHQETQYF. Written as DNA, the CDR3 is TGCAGCGTCCCAGACTGGGGGCACCAAGAGACCCAGTACTTC.

This clone was observed a handful of times. The V and J genes are TRBV28 and TRBJ2-2; D unclear. This CDR3 spans 14 amino acids. V was trimmed by 6 bases and J by 0 bases, leaving 8 bases between them. The germline gives CDR1 MDHEN, CDR2 SYDVKM. CDR3 in DNA: TGTGCCAGCAGACGACATTCGAACACCGGGGAGCTGTTTTTT. As protein: CASRRHSNTGELFF.

This chain uses TRBV29-1 with TRBJ2-1; TRBD1 aligns across 7 bases. The CDR3 is 13 amino acids. CDR1 SQVTM and CDR2 ANQGSEA come from the germline V gene. V lost 5 bases and J lost 7; bases outside the gene matches: 8. The CDR3: CSVILGQQNEQFF. The CDR3 DNA follows: TGCAGCGTTATATTGGGACAGCAGAATGAGCAGTTCTTC.